The 28 T cell receptor beta chains presented below share a single source sample, sequenced in a study of a mutant IDH1 vaccine in newly diagnosed glioma. Assay used: immunoSEQ multiplex PCR; TCRdb lists only in-frame clones, some missing. The profile shows 35,000 to 50,000 clones, 84% of them singletons. Documented time point: week 11, during vaccination. A 20-mer mutant IDH1 peptide at 300 ug was injected subcutaneously with topical imiquimod. Their specific antigens are unknown. This specimen was PBMCs, taken from a glioma patient whose treatment included an IDH1 peptide vaccine. These receptors all stem from a man between 35 and 55 years old with glioma.

The V call is TRBV4-1, the J call TRBJ2-7; D may be TRBD2 (5 bases). Germline assignment: CDR1 MGHRA and CDR2 YSYEKL. The V and J ends lost 3 bases and 0 bases respectively, with 9 bases between them. This CDR3 contains 14 residues. The CDR3 DNA reads as TGCGCCAGCAGCCAGCCGGGGAGCTCCTACGAGCAGTACTTC. This sequence encodes CASSQPGSSYEQYF.

The gene calls are TRBV19 and TRBJ1-5; TRBD1 agrees at 11 bases. The CDR3 has 16 residues. J was trimmed by 3 bases and V by 6 bases; bases with no gene match: 7. The V gene's germline CDR1 is LNHDA and CDR2 SQIVND (reference sequence). The CDR3 DNA reads TGTGCCAGTAGGGACAGGGGGCGCGGGCACAATCAGCCCCAGCATTTT. Protein sequence: CASRDRGRGHNQPQHF.

This clone was seen once. The J gene is TRBJ1-2, the V gene TRBV27; 9 nucleotides match TRBD1. J was trimmed by 8 bases and V by 6 bases; bases with no gene match: 13. Germline V lookup: CDR1 MNHEY, CDR2 SMNVEV (reference sequence). The CDR3 extends over 15 amino acids. CDR3 nucleotides: TGTGCCAGCAGCCTGCAGGGGACAGGGCGGTCGGGCTACACCTTC. Translated, it gives CASSLQGTGRSGYTF.

The chain joins TRBV27 to TRBJ2-7; the match to TRBD1 covers 8 bases. Trimming removed 8 bases from V and 0 bases from J; junction bases left unmatched: 9. The CDR3 is 15 residues long. In germline, CDR1 is MNHEY, CDR2 SMNVEV (reference sequence). The CDR3 here is CASSFRQGISYEQYF. For the CDR3, the DNA is TGTGCCAGCTCTTTTCGACAGGGGATCTCCTACGAGCAGTACTTC.

This clone was recorded a few times. V and J are TRBV18 and TRBJ1-5; perhaps TRBD1 as D (6 bases). Trimming cost V 2 bases and J 4 bases, with 12 bases left between them. CDR1 is KGHSH and CDR2 is LQKENI in the germline V gene. This CDR3 spans 15 amino acids. CDR3 sequence reads: CASSPDLGANQPQHF. DNA of the CDR3: TGTGCCAGCTCACCAGATCTGGGGGCTAATCAGCCCCAGCATTTT. Combining the CDR3 with reference TRBV18 and TRBJ1-5 gives the whole variable domain NAGVMQNPRHLVRRRGQEARLRCSPMKGHSHVYWYRQLPEEGLKFMVYLQKENIIDESGMPKERFSAEFPKEGPSILRIQQVVRGDSAAYFCASSPDLGANQPQHFGDGTRLSIL.

CDR3 amino acids: CASSVGAGTAKNIQYF. CDR3 bases: TGTGCCAGCAGCGTCGGGGCGGGGACGGCCAAAAACATTCAGTACTTC. The chain links TRBV7-9 to TRBJ2-4; D might be TRBD2 (6 bases). This CDR3 contains 16 residues. V was pared by 5 bases and J by 1 base, with 15 bases between. Germline values: CDR1 SEHNR, CDR2 FQNEAQ (reference sequence).

The CDR3 nucleotides read TGTGCCAGCAGCTTGGGCTATGAGGGGATTGGAGCCAAAAACATTCAGTACTTC. It translates to CASSLGYEGIGAKNIQYF. The V call is TRBV5-4, the J call TRBJ2-4, with D tentatively TRBD1 or TRBD2 (5 bases each). Germline CDR1 SGHNT, CDR2 YYREEE (reference sequence). V shed 0 bases and J shed 0 bases, with 16 bases lying between them. The CDR3 extends over 18 amino acids. The full variable domain, its missing parts supplied by reference TRBV5-4 and TRBJ2-4, is ETGVTQSPTHLIKTRGQQVTLRCSSQSGHNTVSWYQQALGQGPQFIFQYYREEENGRGNFPPRFSGLQFPNYSSELNVNALELDDSALYLCASSLGYEGIGAKNIQYFGAGTRLSVL.

The V call is TRBV13, the J call TRBJ2-7; no clear D. Germline CDR1 PRHDT, CDR2 FYEKMQ (reference sequence). The CDR3 is 13 amino acids. Between the trimmed V and J ends, which lost 2 bases and 6 bases, there was a span of 11 bases. CDR3 sequence reads: CASSLSGGAEQYF. The CDR3 DNA is TGTGCCAGCAGCTTATCTGGCGGAGCCGAGCAGTACTTC.

The gene calls are TRBV14 and TRBJ1-5, with D unresolved. Germline V gene data show CDR1 as SGHDN and CDR2 as FVKESK. CDR3 length: 13 residues. Trimming cost V 2 bases and J 10 bases, with 12 bases left between them. CDR3 region: CASSQSLVHPQHF. The CDR3 DNA reads as TGTGCCAGCAGCCAATCGCTTGTCCACCCCCAGCATTTT.

The chain combines TRBV4-3 with TRBJ2-7; TRBD1 agrees at 7 bases. Germline assignment: CDR1 LGHNA and CDR2 YSLEER. The CDR3 covers 15 residues. Trimming took 0 bases from V and 2 from J; bases not matched to a gene: 4. The CDR3 reads CASSQDRQGAYEQYF. The CDR3 DNA is TGCGCCAGCAGCCAAGATAGACAGGGAGCCTACGAGCAGTACTTC.

The chain couples TRBV7-7 to TRBJ2-5; maybe TRBD1 (5 bases). Germline V gives CDR1 SSHAT, CDR2 FNYEAQ (reference sequence). V was pared by 1 base and J by 3 bases, with 9 bases between. This CDR3 has 14 amino acids. CDR3 sequence (DNA): TGTGCCAGCAGCTTAGGAAGGGGTGAAGAGACCCAGTACTTC. Translated, it gives CASSLGRGEETQYF.

The V call is TRBV27, the J call TRBJ2-2; D gene unclear. V gave up 6 bases and J gave up 7 bases, with 9 bases separating them. CDR3 length: 12 residues. Germline V CDR1 and CDR2: MNHEY, SMNVEV (reference sequence). CDR3 residues: CASSSSFGELFF. As DNA, the CDR3 is TGTGCCAGCAGCTCGTCCTTCGGGGAGCTGTTTTTT.

The chain couples TRBV5-4 to TRBJ2-7; a possible D gene is TRBD2 (6 bases). The CDR3 has 15 residues. V was pared by 2 bases and J by 5 bases, with 17 bases between. Looked up from germline, CDR1 is SGHNT and CDR2 is YYREEE (reference sequence). The CDR3 DNA reads as TGTGCCAGCAGCTTAACGGGAGAGGGGCGGAACGAGCAGTACTTC. Residues: CASSLTGEGRNEQYF.

The V gene is TRBV6-6, the J gene TRBJ2-7, with D tentatively TRBD1 or TRBD2 (6 bases each). Between the trimmed V and J ends, which lost 11 bases and 2 bases, there was a span of 16 bases. The V gene's germline CDR1 is MNHNY and CDR2 SVGAGI (reference sequence). This CDR3 has 13 amino acids. CDR3 DNA: TGTGCCGCCGGGGGCATGGGGACCTACGAGCAGTACTTC. Translated: CAAGGMGTYEQYF.

This rearrangement joins TRBV7-9 to TRBJ1-2; D is uncertain. This CDR3 contains 15 residues. The V gene lost 5 bases and the J gene lost 1 base, with 14 bases spanning the gap. Germline assignment: CDR1 SEHNR and CDR2 FQNEAQ (reference sequence). The CDR3 is CASSTPTGSNYGYTF. DNA for the CDR3: TGTGCCAGCAGCACCCCAACGGGCAGTAACTATGGCTACACCTTC.

This clone was recorded once. CDR3 DNA sequence: TGTGCCAGCAGCGTAGGGGGCGGGAGTTCCTACAATGAGCAGTTCTTC. Amino acids: CASSVGGGSSYNEQFF. The chain recombines TRBV9 with TRBJ2-1; 7 nucleotides agree with TRBD2. This CDR3 is 16 amino acids long. The V gene end was trimmed by 0 bases and the J gene end by 1 base; junction bases not matched to a gene: 4. Germline-derived CDR1 and CDR2 are SGDLS and YYNGEE.

The CDR3 coding sequence is TGTGCCAGCAGTTCGACGGTGAACGAGCAGTACTTC. Translated, it gives CASSSTVNEQYF. The chain links TRBV28 to TRBJ2-7; no definite D call. The V and J ends lost 4 bases and 5 bases respectively, with 9 bases between them. CDR1 is MDHEN and CDR2 is SYDVKM in the germline V gene. The CDR3 loop spans 12 amino acids. Based on the CDR3 plus reference TRBV28 and TRBJ2-7, the full variable domain is DVKVTQSSRYLVKRTGEKVFLECVQDMDHENMFWYRQDPGLGLRLIYFSYDVKMKEKGDIPEGYSVSREKKERFSLILESASTNQTSMYLCASSSTVNEQYFGPGTRLTVT.

This clone was detected a few times. The J gene is TRBJ1-4, the V gene TRBV6-5; D is unresolved. The ends were cut back, 0 bases at V and 8 bases at J, with 7 bases in the middle. There are 13 residues in the CDR3. Germline lookup yields CDR1 MNHEY and CDR2 SVGAGI. In DNA form, the CDR3 reads TGTGCCAGCAGTTACTCTTGGGGAGAAAAACTGTTTTTT. Translated, it gives CASSYSWGEKLFF.

The chain links TRBV6-5 to TRBJ2-2; 10 bases line up with TRBD2. The CDR3 is 15 amino acids. V shed 6 bases, J shed 4 bases, and the junction held 5 bases outside the gene matches. The germline gives CDR1 MNHEY, CDR2 SVGAGI. The CDR3 DNA follows: TGTGCCAGCAGGGTAGCGGGAGGCTCCACCGGGGAGCTGTTTTTT. Its protein product is CASRVAGGSTGELFF.

The rearrangement joins TRBV18 to TRBJ1-5, with TRBD1 matching 10 bases. V lost 4 bases, J lost 4 bases, and 4 bases stayed unmatched. The CDR3 has 15 residues. Germline lookup yields CDR1 KGHSH and CDR2 LQKENI. Here the CDR3 DNA reads TGTGCCAGCTCACGCGGACAGGGGGTAAATCAGCCCCAGCATTTT. Translated, it gives CASSRGQGVNQPQHF. Based on the CDR3 plus reference TRBV18 and TRBJ1-5, the full variable domain is NAGVMQNPRHLVRRRGQEARLRCSPMKGHSHVYWYRQLPEEGLKFMVYLQKENIIDESGMPKERFSAEFPKEGPSILRIQQVVRGDSAAYFCASSRGQGVNQPQHFGDGTRLSIL.

The chain recombines TRBV5-6 with TRBJ2-3, with no clear D. Germline V gives CDR1 SGHDT, CDR2 YYEEEE. The CDR3 consists of 14 residues. The V gene lost 0 bases and the J gene lost 8 bases, with 13 bases spanning the gap. In DNA form, the CDR3 reads TGTGCCAGCAGCTTGGGTGGAGCTCGGGTTACGCAGTATTTT. The encoded protein is CASSLGGARVTQYF.

The rearrangement uses TRBV5-8 and TRBJ2-7; 7 bases match TRBD1. V gave up 4 bases and J gave up 2 bases; unmatched junction bases: 6. Germline V gene sequence: CDR1 SGHTS, CDR2 YDEGEE. This CDR3 contains 14 residues. The CDR3 DNA follows: TGTGCCAGCAGCGACCGGGACAGTACCTACGAGCAGTACTTC. Protein sequence: CASSDRDSTYEQYF.

This sequence joins TRBV7-2 and TRBJ2-7, with TRBD2 matching over 10 bases. From germline, CDR1 is SGHTA and CDR2 FQGNSA. The CDR3 runs to 16 residues. V shed 5 bases and J 7 bases; nucleotides not matched to a gene: 14. The CDR3 is CASSAQRAGGPREQYF. CDR3 DNA: TGTGCCAGCAGCGCTCAGAGAGCGGGAGGGCCGCGGGAGCAGTACTTC.

This clone showed up just a few times. The V and J genes are TRBV25-1 and TRBJ1-2, with D hard to call. Trimming pared 4 bases from V and 4 bases from J, leaving 7 bases between. CDR3 length: 12 residues. From germline, CDR1 is MGHDK and CDR2 SYGVNS. Written as DNA, the CDR3 is TGTGCCAGCAGTGTGGACGGCTATGGCTACACCTTC. Its protein is CASSVDGYGYTF.

The chain carries TRBV29-1 and TRBJ1-5; no reliable D call. The CDR3 has 13 residues. Germline assignment: CDR1 SQVTM and CDR2 ANQGSEA. The germline V and J ends were trimmed by 0 bases and 7 bases, with 10 bases remaining between them. The CDR3 region is CSVEEGGAQPQHF. CDR3 nucleotide sequence: TGCAGCGTTGAAGAAGGCGGCGCGCAGCCCCAGCATTTT.

This clone was picked up a small number of times. V gene TRBV6-5 combines with J gene TRBJ1-1, with D hard to call. V lost 0 bases, J lost 5 bases, and 4 bases lay in between. The CDR3 has 12 amino acids. Germline V gene sequence: CDR1 MNHEY, CDR2 SVGAGI. The CDR3 region is CASSYSVTEAFF. In DNA form, the CDR3 reads TGTGCCAGCAGTTACTCGGTGACTGAAGCTTTCTTT.

This chain uses TRBV2 with TRBJ1-1, with 9 bases lining up with TRBD1. The CDR3 consists of 13 residues. The junction had 0 bases not matched to a gene; V was cut back by 6 bases and J by 1 base. Germline loops: CDR1 SNHLY, CDR2 FYNNEI. CDR3 sequence (DNA): TGTGCCAGCAGGGGACAGGGGAACACTGAAGCTTTCTTT. It codes for CASRGQGNTEAFF.

The rearrangement uses TRBV19 and TRBJ1-1, with 8 positions matching TRBD1. Germline V gene sequence: CDR1 LNHDA, CDR2 SQIVND (reference sequence). CDR3 length: 13 amino acids. The J segment lost 5 bases and the V segment lost 6 bases, leaving 5 bases of the junction unmatched. The CDR3 loop reads CASSQDRGTEAFF. The CDR3 nucleotides are TGTGCCAGTAGCCAAGACAGGGGAACTGAAGCTTTCTTT. The complete variable domain, with remaining parts taken from reference TRBV19 and TRBJ1-1, reads DGGITQSPKYLFRKEGQNVTLSCEQNLNHDAMYWYRQDPGQGLRLIYYSQIVNDFQKGDIAEGYSVSREKKESFPLTVTSAQKNPTAFYLCASSQDRGTEAFFGQGTRLTVV.